These 30 T cell receptor beta chains originate from one sample sequenced in a study of regulatory T cells in long-lasting Graves disease. This sample's time point: persistent/refractory GD, antithyroid drugs over 5 years with positive TRAb. Researchers made the TCR library from RNA that was extracted from PBMCs. According to the study, TCR beta libraries were built with iRepertoire HTBI primers and CDR3-region Arm-PCR. TCRdb used MiXCR to reprocess the multiplex PCR reads, holding one entry per CDR3 protein. The data hold about 460,000 distinct CDR3 sequences, with approximately 22% observed a single time. Here the sequenced sample was peripheral blood mononuclear cells (PBMCs), taken when the disease was refractory, from a patient treated with antithyroid drugs. The receptors were gathered from a female donor with Graves disease.

This clonotype was counted a few times. The CDR3 nucleotides are TGTGCCAGCAGCTTAGGCGTAGGGGACAAGCCCCAGCATTTT. Translation gives CASSLGVGDKPQHF. V gene TRBV7-2 combines with J gene TRBJ1-5, with D possibly being TRBD1 (6 bases). CDR1 is SGHTA, CDR2 FQGNSA, per germline. The CDR3 runs 14 residues. The germline V and J ends were trimmed by 1 base and 8 bases, with 12 bases remaining between them.

This clonotype was counted between two and nine times. The chain carries TRBV5-1 and TRBJ2-5; 8 bases are a match to TRBD1. The CDR3 has 15 residues. The germline V gene encodes CDR1 SGHRS and CDR2 YFSETQ. V lost 4 bases to trimming and J lost 3 bases; unmatched junction nucleotides: 8. In nucleotides, the CDR3 is TGCGCCAGCAGCCCGGGACAGGAGTTTAAAGAGACCCAGTACTTC. This sequence encodes CASSPGQEFKETQYF. Variable domain in full (rest from reference TRBV5-1 and TRBJ2-5): KAGVTQTPRYLIKTRGQQVTLSCSPISGHRSVSWYQQTPGQGLQFLFEYFSETQRNKGNFPGRFSGRQFSNSRSEMNVSTLELGDSALYLCASSPGQEFKETQYFGPGTRLLVL.

This clonotype was recorded at least ten times. The gene calls are TRBV28 and TRBJ1-1; D uncertain. CDR3 length: 12 residues. Trimming pared 7 bases from V and 5 bases from J, leaving 11 bases between. Germline V gene lookup returns CDR1 MDHEN and CDR2 SYDVKM. The CDR3 loop reads CASTSHGTEAFF. The CDR3 DNA is TGTGCCAGCACCTCGCATGGGACTGAAGCTTTCTTT.

The chain is built from TRBV13 and TRBJ1-1; D is possibly TRBD1 (6 bases). Looked up from germline, CDR1 is PRHDT and CDR2 is FYEKMQ (reference sequence). V was pared by 5 bases and J by 10 bases, with 20 bases between. The CDR3 is made up of 14 amino acids. The CDR3 protein is CASSGQTGGGRAFF. The CDR3 DNA is TGTGCCAGCAGCGGACAGACAGGAGGGGGTAGAGCTTTCTTT.

This clonotype was found a few times. The J gene is TRBJ1-1, the V gene TRBV18; D possibly corresponds to TRBD1 (5 bases). CDR1 is KGHSH and CDR2 is LQKENI in the germline V gene. This CDR3 spans 12 amino acids. V gave up 3 bases and J gave up 8 bases, with 10 bases separating them. CDR3 protein: CASSPEGNEAFF. CDR3 sequence (DNA): TGTGCCAGCTCACCCGAGGGGAACGAAGCTTTCTTT. Combining the CDR3 with reference TRBV18 and TRBJ1-1 gives the whole variable domain NAGVMQNPRHLVRRRGQEARLRCSPMKGHSHVYWYRQLPEEGLKFMVYLQKENIIDESGMPKERFSAEFPKEGPSILRIQQVVRGDSAAYFCASSPEGNEAFFGQGTRLTVV.

This clonotype was observed at least ten times. The V and J genes are TRBV7-2 and TRBJ2-7; maybe TRBD1 (6 bases). The V end was cut by 5 bases, the J end by 2 bases, with 16 bases between. The CDR3 loop spans 15 amino acids. The germline V gene encodes CDR1 SGHTA and CDR2 FQGNSA. CDR3 residues: CASSLTAGDPYEQYF. DNA for the CDR3: TGTGCCAGCAGCCTCACCGCAGGGGATCCCTACGAGCAGTACTTC.

This clonotype was detected a few times. The rearrangement links TRBV3-1 to TRBJ2-5, with D uncertain. The CDR3 is 14 residues long. V lost 0 bases, J lost 1 base, and 6 bases lay in between. Germline CDR1 is LGHDT and CDR2 is YNNKEL (reference sequence). In nucleotides, the CDR3 is TGTGCCAGCAGCCAAGACAGATCCCAAGAGACCCAGTACTTC. It translates to CASSQDRSQETQYF.

The rearrangement uses TRBV7-9 and TRBJ2-7; 8 positions agree with TRBD1. CDR1 is SEHNR, CDR2 FQNEAQ, per germline (reference sequence). The CDR3 totals 16 residues. Trimming removed 5 bases from V and 7 bases from J; junction bases left unmatched: 16. The CDR3 reads CASSIPGTGLLVEQYF. The CDR3, as DNA: TGTGCCAGCAGCATTCCCGGGACAGGCCTCCTTGTGGAGCAGTACTTC.

This clonotype has more than one count but fewer than ten. The genes are TRBV3-1 and TRBJ2-6; perhaps TRBD2 as D (5 bases). CDR1 is LGHDT and CDR2 is YNNKEL in the germline V gene (reference sequence). Trimming took off 5 bases at V and 0 bases at J, with 8 bases between the two ends. This CDR3 contains 15 residues. The CDR3 DNA reads as TGTGCCAGCAGCAAGGACTTCTCTGGGGCCAACGTCCTGACTTTC. It translates to CASSKDFSGANVLTF. The whole variable domain, filled in from reference TRBV3-1 and TRBJ2-6, reads DTAVSQTPKYLVTQMGNDKSIKCEQNLGHDTMYWYKQDSKKFLKIMFSYNNKELIINETVPNRFSPKSPDKAHLNLHINSLELGDSAVYFCASSKDFSGANVLTFGAGSRLTVL.

In its sample, this clonotype was seen a few times. V is TRBV4-3 and J is TRBJ1-1, with D unclear. The CDR3 covers 14 residues. Germline V CDR1 and CDR2: LGHNA, YSLEER. With 0 bases removed from V and 3 bases from J, the gap between germline ends came to 8 bases. In DNA, the CDR3 is TGCGCCAGCAGCCAAGATGGCAGAGACACTGAAGCTTTCTTT. Translating it yields CASSQDGRDTEAFF.

In this sample, this clonotype turned up many times. V gene TRBV6-1 combines with J gene TRBJ1-5, with a possible D match to TRBD1 (5 bases). Per the germline V gene, CDR1 is MNHNS and CDR2 is SASEGT. This CDR3 region has 16 residues. V lost 4 bases to trimming and J lost 0 bases, with 13 bases between them. The CDR3 region is CASSALQVYSNQPQHF. The DNA for the CDR3 is TGTGCCAGCAGTGCCCTACAGGTTTATAGCAATCAGCCCCAGCATTTT.

This clonotype has a handful of counts. V usage is TRBV30 and J usage is TRBJ1-6; no clear D gene. V lost 4 bases and J lost 5, with 12 bases in between. The CDR3 contains 14 residues. Germline V gene sequence: CDR1 GTSNPN, CDR2 SVGIG (reference sequence). This CDR3 is CAWKVGNDNSPLHF. CDR3 coding DNA: TGTGCCTGGAAAGTGGGGAACGATAATTCACCCCTCCACTTT. The full variable domain, its missing parts supplied by reference TRBV30 and TRBJ1-6, is SQTIHQWPATLVQPVGSPLSLECTVEGTSNPNLYWYRQAAGRGLQLLFYSVGIGQISSEVPQNLSASRPQDRQFILSSKKLLLSDSGFYLCAWKVGNDNSPLHFGNGTRLTVT.

The chain couples TRBV9 to TRBJ2-3; perhaps TRBD1 as D (6 bases). V was shortened by 0 bases and J by 1 base, with 12 bases between the two germline ends. CDR1 SGDLS and CDR2 YYNGEE come from the germline V gene. This CDR3 has 16 residues. The CDR3: CASSVATGGGTDTQYF. The CDR3, as DNA: TGTGCCAGCAGCGTAGCGACAGGCGGAGGCACAGATACGCAGTATTTT.

The chain combines TRBV5-6 with TRBJ1-2, with 7 bases that match TRBD1. Germline-derived CDR1 and CDR2 are SGHDT and YYEEEE. Trimming took 3 bases from V and 1 from J; bases not matched to a gene: 9. The CDR3 has 16 residues. The CDR3 protein is CASSSDRVKYNYGYTF. CDR3 sequence (DNA): TGTGCCAGCAGCTCAGACAGGGTGAAATATAACTATGGCTACACCTTC.

The sample holds many counts of this clonotype. V usage is TRBV11-1 and J usage is TRBJ2-5; TRBD1 matches 8 bases. This CDR3 comprises 14 residues. Germline V gene lookup returns CDR1 SGHAT and CDR2 FQDESV (reference sequence). V lost 3 bases and J lost 5; bases outside the gene matches: 5. This CDR3 is CASSFGQGVETQYF. As DNA, the CDR3 is TGTGCCAGCAGCTTCGGACAGGGTGTGGAGACCCAGTACTTC.

This clonotype was observed a few times. The chain has TRBV20-1 and TRBJ2-1; unclear D gene. Looked up from germline, CDR1 is DFQATT and CDR2 is SNEGSKA (reference sequence). The CDR3 totals 11 residues. The V end was cut by 3 bases, the J end by 8 bases, with 8 bases between. The CDR3 reads CSASPEYEQFF. The DNA for the CDR3 is TGCAGTGCTAGTCCGGAGTATGAGCAGTTCTTC.

About this clonotype itself: A much bigger clone sits one base away, suggesting this may be a read error. The rearrangement links TRBV28 to TRBJ2-7; TRBD2 matches at 9 bases. The CDR3 runs 15 residues. Germline V gene lookup returns CDR1 MDHEN and CDR2 SYDVKM. Unmatched junction bases numbered 7, after V lost 2 bases and J lost 5 bases. The CDR3 here is CASSLRTSVYNEQYF. CDR3 nucleotides: TGTGCCAGCAGTTTAAGGACTAGCGTGTATAACGAGCAGTACTTC.

This clonotype has more than one count but fewer than ten. The rearrangement uses TRBV6-5 and TRBJ1-2, with D possibly being TRBD1 (6 bases). CDR3 length: 14 residues. Germline CDR1 reads MNHEY; CDR2 reads SVGAGI. V gave up 4 bases and J gave up 3 bases, with 12 bases separating them. This CDR3 reads CASSFPGTHYGYTF. As DNA, the CDR3 is TGTGCCAGCAGTTTCCCCGGGACACACTATGGCTACACCTTC.

There are many counts of this clonotype. V gene TRBV28 combines with J gene TRBJ2-7; 9 nucleotides line up with TRBD1. J gave up 6 bases and V 7 bases, and 10 bases lay outside the gene matches. Germline V gives CDR1 MDHEN, CDR2 SYDVKM. The CDR3 covers 14 residues. The CDR3, as DNA: TGTGCCAGCACCCGCCCCGGACAGGGGTTCGAGCAGTACTTC. This gives the protein CASTRPGQGFEQYF.

This clonotype was found many times. This rearrangement joins TRBV6-1 to TRBJ2-7; 9 nucleotides match TRBD1. The CDR3 runs 16 residues. The germline V gene has CDR1 MNHNS and CDR2 SASEGT. The V gene end was trimmed by 0 bases and the J gene end by 2 bases; junction bases not matched to a gene: 5. The DNA of the CDR3 is TGTGCCAGCAGTGAAGCGGGACAGGGTCCGACCTACGAGCAGTACTTC. Translation gives CASSEAGQGPTYEQYF.

This sequence joins TRBV7-2 and TRBJ1-4, with TRBD1 as a possible D gene (5 bases). Germline V gene sequence: CDR1 SGHTA, CDR2 FQGNSA. Deletions cut 5 bases from V and 7 bases from J, with 17 bases between. CDR3 length equals 15 residues. The CDR3 DNA is TGTGCCAGCAGCCCCGCCCCGGGGCCCAGTGAAAAACTGTTTTTT. Translation gives CASSPAPGPSEKLFF.

This clonotype was recorded many times. V gene TRBV20-1 combines with J gene TRBJ2-5; D unclear. Germline V lookup: CDR1 DFQATT, CDR2 SNEGSKA (reference sequence). The ends were cut back, 0 bases at V and 1 base at J, with 9 bases in the middle. This CDR3 has 14 amino acids. CDR3 nucleotide sequence: TGCAGTGCTAGAGATATGGGGATCCAAGAGACCCAGTACTTC. Its translation is CSARDMGIQETQYF.

A single count supports this clonotype. The V and J genes are TRBV11-1 and TRBJ2-3, with 12 nucleotides matching TRBD2. The CDR3 runs 17 residues. The germline V gene encodes CDR1 SGHAT and CDR2 FQDESV (reference sequence). V was clipped by 8 bases and J by 5 bases; unmatched bases: 14. CDR3 residues: CASRPRRTSGVGDTQYF. The CDR3 coding sequence is TGTGCCAGCCGACCCCGGAGGACTAGCGGGGTAGGAGATACGCAGTATTTT.

The chain joins TRBV6-1 to TRBJ1-5; TRBD1 matches 7 bases. Germline assignment: CDR1 MNHNS and CDR2 SASEGT. This CDR3 region has 18 residues. Trimming cost V 7 bases and J 0 bases; bases outside gene matches: 15. The CDR3 DNA follows: TGTGCCAGCACCGGAACAGGGGACGCAATGACTAGCAATCAGCCCCAGCATTTT. Protein: CASTGTGDAMTSNQPQHF.

The chain carries TRBV6-1 and TRBJ2-4, with D possibly TRBD1 on 6 matching bases. The V end lost 7 bases, the J end lost 1 base, and 8 bases lay between the germline ends. This CDR3 is built from 13 residues. Per germline, CDR1 MNHNS and CDR2 SASEGT. The CDR3 loop reads CASKQGAKNIQYF. CDR3 in DNA: TGTGCCAGCAAACAGGGTGCCAAAAACATTCAGTACTTC.

Ten or more counts support this clonotype. The genes are TRBV6-1 and TRBJ1-4; 8 bases match TRBD1. After removal of 8 bases from V and 1 base from J, the junction contained 6 bases not matched to a gene. The CDR3 has 15 residues. Germline V gene sequence: CDR1 MNHNS, CDR2 SASEGT. The CDR3 DNA is TGTGCCAGCGCCAGGGGGCGGGGAACTAATGAAAAACTGTTTTTT. Translation gives CASARGRGTNEKLFF.

This clonotype has more than one count but fewer than ten. The chain joins TRBV20-1 to TRBJ1-2, with D unclear. Germline V CDR1 and CDR2: DFQATT, SNEGSKA (reference sequence). V shed 3 bases and J shed 5 bases, with 13 bases lying between them. The CDR3 has 13 residues. CDR3 residues: CSARSTTPYGYTF. DNA of the CDR3: TGCAGTGCTAGGTCGACAACACCGTATGGCTACACCTTC.

The chain is built from TRBV29-1 and TRBJ1-1, with 8 bases identical to TRBD1. Looked up from germline, CDR1 is SQVTM and CDR2 is ANQGSEA. V shed 4 bases, J shed 5 bases, and the junction held 6 bases outside the gene matches. CDR3 size: 13 residues. CDR3 in DNA: TGCAGCGTTGCGGCAGGGGGCCTAACTGAAGCTTTCTTT. Residues: CSVAAGGLTEAFF.

The V gene is TRBV5-1, the J gene TRBJ1-2, with D maybe TRBD1 (5 bases). This CDR3 is built from 15 residues. V lost 5 bases and J 4 bases, leaving 18 bases between the germline ends. The germline V gene has CDR1 SGHRS and CDR2 YFSETQ. The CDR3 sequence: CASSYTSGTAYGYTF. CDR3 bases: TGCGCCAGCAGTTATACATCCGGGACGGCCTATGGCTACACCTTC.

This chain uses TRBV11-2 with TRBJ2-7; tentatively, D is TRBD1 (6 bases). CDR1 and CDR2 (germline): SGHAT, FQNNGV. Trimming removed 1 base from V and 1 base from J, with 20 bases in between. The CDR3 is 18 amino acids. As DNA, the CDR3 is TGTGCCAGCAGCTTAGGCCAGGGGAGAGGGAAAAGATCCTACGAGCAGTACTTC. As protein: CASSLGQGRGKRSYEQYF. Looking up the rest from reference TRBV11-2 and TRBJ2-7 gives the full variable domain: EAGVAQSPRYKIIEKRQSVAFWCNPISGHATLYWYQQILGQGPKLLIQFQNNGVVDDSQLPKDRFSAERLKGVDSTLKIQPAKLEDSAVYLCASSLGQGRGKRSYEQYFGPGTRLTVT.